This T cell receptor beta chain was captured in a study of memory CD4+ T cells and cytomegalovirus serostatus. About the study: Healthy Belgian adult donors included about nine CMV-positive and 24 CMV-negative people.

V dropped 10 bases and J dropped 6; count of bases not matched to a gene: 7. The CDR3 consists of 13 residues. Germline CDR1 ENHRY, CDR2 SYGVKD. The sort gate was single viable CD3+CD4+CD8-CD45RO+ cells for memory CD4+ T cells. After thawing, CD4+ T cells were positively selected. On this clone: Its antigen is as yet unknown.

Findings and limits, study-wide: The CMV-associated TCR signature appears largely within the CD4+ memory repertoire.

In the original workflow: After removing out-of-frame reads, 2 million to 2.5 million distinct TCRbeta sequences remained. Only in-frame clones appear in the TCRdb table, and some are missing; sequencing was by immunoSEQ multiplex PCR. The DNA was the basis for D and trimming; V, J and clone size are from that table. The table has about 41,000 clones, 70% to 80% seen once. The V and J genes are TRBV10-3 and TRBJ2-2, with 8 bases aligning to TRBD2. The TCR comes from an adult in good health and CMV-seronegative. Material: memory CD4+ T cells from blood. CDR3: CATQSGGAGELFF. The CDR3 nucleotides are TGTGCCACCCAATCCGGGGGGGCCGGGGAGCTGTTTTTT.